This TCR beta chain appears in the sequencing data of a study of spatial heterogeneity in lung cancer (dated by TCRdb to the late 2010s). Turning to the overall study: Beta-chain transcripts were consistently detected in greater numbers than alpha-chain transcripts, which likely reflects a higher abundance of beta-chain transcripts. In the raw uncorrected reads, each unique combination of TCR and UMI appeared more than ten times on average. At surgery, both alpha and beta chains were TCR-sequenced in 200 to 250 tumor regions, about 64 matched nontumor lung samples and some 58 PBMC samples. The study linked features of the TCR repertoire to counts of nonsynonymous mutations, which were determined by whole-exome sequencing of tumor tissue. The study quantitatively compared TCR alpha and beta repertoires across multiple tumor regions, matched nontumor lung and blood in non-small cell lung cancer.

Sample time point, as interpreted from the label and publication: sample taken at primary tumor resection. For TCR sequencing, whole RNA was extracted from tumor and nontumor lung tissue, or from cryopreserved PBMC samples, and no cell sorting was done. Donors were around 71 patients with early-stage, untreated non-small cell lung cancer from the lung TRACERx cohort. Only patients for whom sufficient RNA was available from at least two tumor regions were selected for TCR sequencing. Comment on this clonotype: Which antigen it targets is not known. The sample holds no much larger clone one base away, and base qualities are not on file.

Study-wide findings and limitations: Confirming at a functional level the hypothesis that regional TCRs recognize regional mutations was considered to require additional single-cell paired TCR alpha and beta sequencing. Ubiquitous expanded tumor TCRs showed up in blood more often at tumor resection than at routine follow-up.

The CDR1 and CDR2 encoded by the germline V gene (reference sequence) are DFQATT and SNEGSKA. Counted from cysteine to phenylalanine, this CDR3 has 15 amino acids. Just the 45-base CDR3 DNA is kept, in frame starting at base 1. The V and J ends are trimmed by 3 bases and 1 base, leaving 16 bases between them. The library was built by means of 5' RACE. Sequenced using a NextSeq 500. To allow correction of PCR and sequencing errors, the TCR library protocol tagged every TCR cDNA molecule with a unique molecular identifier. The paper's data handling went like this. TCR identification, UMI-based error correction and CDR3 extraction were performed with Decombinator tools. TCRs above a frequency of 2 per 1,000, corresponding to the top 1% of the tumor frequency distribution, were defined as expanded. Rényi diversity was computed with the R vegan package after subsampling each repertoire 100 times to 5,000 TCRs. CDR3 similarity networks were constructed using string-kernel similarity of amino acid triplets, with links drawn between CDR3s whose pairwise similarity was above 0.82. TCRdb reprocessing: public reads trimmed at Q25 with fastp, clones called with MiXCR, in-frame beta chains kept. Every CDR3 protein is listed once, alongside the most common genes and DNA of its rows. The authors' filters were not applied to this entry. A total of roughly 82,000 distinct CDR3 sequences appear in this sample, roughly 12% of them only once. Roughly 4.5% of the sample is held by the ten biggest clonotypes.

The chain employs TRBV20-1 and TRBJ2-7, with the identity of the D gene unclear. The specimen was PBMCs, collected at surgery. The TCR originated in a male donor with early-stage non-small cell lung cancer. The bases read TGCAGTGCTAGCAAACCAGATTCGCATTCCTACGAGCAGTACTTC. This codes for CSASKPDSHSYEQYF.